The source of this TCR beta chain is a study of quantifying T cell responses using KT2 cells. Study details: Reverse transcription used primers in the TCR alpha and beta constant regions. The T4 ligation step was estimated to exceed 9% efficiency under optimum conditions. Study observations and caveats: Counts of KT2 alpha and beta sequences rose linearly with the number of KT2 cells added.

The length of the CDR3 is 15 residues. The germline V gene has CDR1 SGHRS and CDR2 YFSETQ. V was clipped by 5 bases and J by 7 bases; unmatched bases: 9. The cDNA 3' end received a ligated oligonucleotide with a UMI. First-round PCR used about 4 cycles and beta primers RC1.1 and RC1.2 covering TRBC1 and TRBC2. TCRdb analysed the UMI-ligation and nested PCR reads with MiXCR anew, one entry per CDR3 protein. The sample includes under 35,000 distinct CDR3 sequences, approximately 6.8% seen only once; the top ten take around a sixth. Known numbers of the T cell clone KT2 were added to PBMC. This clonotype was detected a few times. The antigen is not known.

Sequenced: PBMCs spiked with cells of the T cell clone KT2. The receptor was derived from a human donor. The chain recombines TRBV5-1 with TRBJ1-6; the match to TRBD1 covers 7 bases. DNA for the CDR3: TGCGCCAGCAGTAATTCCGGGACAGCGAATTCACCCCTCCACTTT. This gives the protein CASSNSGTANSPLHF.